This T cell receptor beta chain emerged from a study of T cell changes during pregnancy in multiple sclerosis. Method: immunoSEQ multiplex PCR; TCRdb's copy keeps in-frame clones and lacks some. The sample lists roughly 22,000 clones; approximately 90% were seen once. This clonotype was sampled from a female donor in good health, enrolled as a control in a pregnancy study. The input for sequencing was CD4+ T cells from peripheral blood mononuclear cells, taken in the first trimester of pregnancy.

CDR3 protein: CASSFADPRDTQYF. Written as DNA, the CDR3 is TGTGCCAGCAGCTTCGCTGACCCCAGGGATACGCAGTATTTT. This sequence joins TRBV5-6 and TRBJ2-3; no clear D gene. This CDR3 has 14 residues. V dropped 2 bases and J dropped 6 bases, with 13 bases sitting between them. Germline values: CDR1 SGHDT, CDR2 YYEEEE.